These 25 T cell receptor beta chains originate from one sample sequenced in a study of tumour-infiltrating T cells in Burkitt lymphoma. Produced via immunoSEQ multiplex PCR; TCRdb's table is partial and in-frame only. The sample yields 15,000 to 20,000 clones, roughly 79% seen once. Sample: tumor tissue. Source of these receptors: a human donor with diffuse large B-cell lymphoma.

The chain has TRBV6-1 and TRBJ1-1, with D possibly matching TRBD1 (6 bases). Germline-derived CDR1 and CDR2 are MNHNS and SASEGT. Deletions cut 1 base from V and 1 base from J, with 19 bases between. The CDR3 totals 18 residues. In nucleotides, the CDR3 is TGTGCCAGCAGTGAAGGTGGACAGAAAAGATTCAAGAACACTGAAGCTTTCTTT. Translated: CASSEGGQKRFKNTEAFF.

This clone was found once. The chain couples TRBV27 to TRBJ1-1, with D unclear. CDR1 MNHEY and CDR2 SMNVEV come from the germline V gene (reference sequence). The CDR3 extends over 14 amino acids. Trimming removed 2 bases from V and 7 bases from J, with 14 bases in between. CDR3: CASSLTAALLEAFF. CDR3 in DNA: TGTGCCAGCAGTTTAACGGCAGCCCTCCTTGAAGCTTTCTTT.

The chain couples TRBV2 to TRBJ2-7, with TRBD1 identical over 8 bases. This CDR3 region has 14 residues. The trim removed 5 bases at V and 3 bases at J, leaving 6 bases unmatched. The germline CDR1 and CDR2 sequences are SNHLY and FYNNEI. The CDR3 DNA reads as TGTGCCAGCAGTAAGACAGGGGCTTACTACGAGCAGTACTTC. It translates to CASSKTGAYYEQYF. The full variable domain, completed using reference TRBV2 and TRBJ2-7, is EPEVTQTPSHQVTQMGQEVILRCVPISNHLYFYWYRQILGQKVEFLVSFYNNEISEKSEIFDDQFSVERPDGSNFTLKIRSTKLEDSAMYFCASSKTGAYYEQYFGPGTRLTVT.

This clone has a handful of counts. CDR3 bases: TGTGCCAGCGGCAGGGGTGCGGGCACTGAAGCTTTCTTT. Translation: CASGRGAGTEAFF. The chain carries TRBV5-4 and TRBJ1-1; possible D gene TRBD1, 6 bases. Germline-derived CDR1 and CDR2 are SGHNT and YYREEE (reference sequence). V was cut by 7 bases and J by 4 bases, with 14 bases left in between. CDR3 length: 13 residues.

This chain links TRBV7-2 with TRBJ1-5; D is ambiguous. V was clipped by 5 bases and J by 2 bases, with 4 bases between them. This CDR3 is 12 amino acids long. CDR1 and CDR2 from the germline V gene are SGHTA and FQGNSA. The CDR3 region has the DNA TGTGCCAGCAGCAGGGGCAATCAGCCCCAGCATTTT. This gives the protein CASSRGNQPQHF.

The chain joins TRBV5-3 to TRBJ1-3; D gene unclear. TRBV5-3 falls under the ORF class, with uncertain function. The CDR3 is made up of 15 amino acids. V lost 0 bases, J lost 0 bases, and 7 bases lay in between. The CDR3 DNA reads as TGTGCCAGAAGCTTGGAGTTCATCTCTGGAAACACCATATATTTT. It specifies CARSLEFISGNTIYF.

The chain has TRBV9 and TRBJ1-2; 9 bases map to TRBD1. Germline lookup yields CDR1 SGDLS and CDR2 YYNGEE. The CDR3 extends over 16 amino acids. After removal of 0 bases from V and 7 bases from J, the junction contained 10 bases not matched to a gene. This CDR3 reads CASSVAKDRGSSGYTF. CDR3 in DNA: TGTGCCAGCAGCGTAGCTAAGGACAGGGGAAGCTCTGGCTACACCTTC.

This rearrangement joins TRBV19 to TRBJ1-2; TRBD1 is a possible D gene (5 bases). The germline V gene encodes CDR1 LNHDA and CDR2 SQIVND (reference sequence). The CDR3 is 13 amino acids. V lost 7 bases and J 2 bases, leaving 11 bases between the germline ends. The CDR3 DNA is TGTGCCAGTAAATTGGCAGGGAACTATGGCTACACCTTC. Amino acid sequence: CASKLAGNYGYTF.

The chain has TRBV7-9 and TRBJ2-3, with 9 bases fitting TRBD2. V lost 5 bases and J lost 2; bases outside the gene matches: 11. Germline assignment: CDR1 SEHNR and CDR2 FQNEAQ (reference sequence). This CDR3 is 17 amino acids long. This CDR3 reads CASSARWGGGATDTQYF. The CDR3, as DNA: TGTGCCAGCAGCGCCCGATGGGGCGGGGGGGCCACAGATACGCAGTATTTT.

The rearrangement uses TRBV2 and TRBJ2-5; 9 positions agree with TRBD2. V was clipped by 8 bases and J by 6 bases; unmatched bases: 10. Germline lookup yields CDR1 SNHLY and CDR2 FYNNEI. This CDR3 has 14 residues. The chain's CDR3 is CASLPRGLAKTQYF. CDR3 sequence (DNA): TGTGCCAGCCTCCCCCGGGGACTAGCAAAGACCCAGTACTTC.

The chain uses TRBV7-8 and TRBJ1-6; no reliable D call. V lost 1 base to trimming and J lost 8 bases, with 12 bases between them. Germline lookup yields CDR1 SGHVS and CDR2 FQNEAQ. The CDR3 covers 15 residues. The CDR3 protein is CASSLVERTDSPLHF. The CDR3 DNA reads as TGTGCCAGCAGCTTAGTAGAGAGGACCGATTCACCCCTCCACTTT.

The J gene is TRBJ1-5, the V gene TRBV4-1; 8 bases are shared with TRBD1. This CDR3 comprises 15 residues. Germline CDR1 MGHRA, CDR2 YSYEKL. Losses at the gene ends were 0 bases for V and 4 bases for J; bases not matched to a gene: 2. DNA for the CDR3: TGCGCCAGCAGCCAAGATCGGACAGGGAATCAGCCCCAGCATTTT. Encoded protein: CASSQDRTGNQPQHF.

Here the CDR3 reads CASRTGTALSPLHF. DNA of the CDR3: TGTGCCAGCAGAACCGGGACGGCCCTTTCACCCCTCCACTTT. This chain joins TRBV27 and TRBJ1-6; tentatively, D is TRBD1 (5 bases). Trimming stripped 6 bases from V and 9 bases from J, with 15 bases between. Germline V gene lookup returns CDR1 MNHEY and CDR2 SMNVEV (reference sequence). The CDR3 covers 14 residues.

V and J are TRBV7-2 and TRBJ2-1; 7 bases line up with TRBD2. There are 15 residues in the CDR3. The germline V gene encodes CDR1 SGHTA and CDR2 FQGNSA. Losses at the gene ends were 6 bases for V and 0 bases for J; bases not matched to a gene: 5. CDR3 coding DNA: TGTGCCAGCAGTTTGACTAGCTCCTCCTACAATGAGCAGTTCTTC. It codes for CASSLTSSSYNEQFF.

V and J are TRBV5-8 and TRBJ1-1; possibly TRBD1 for D (6 bases). Germline values: CDR1 SGHTS, CDR2 YDEGEE. V was cut by 3 bases and J by 5 bases, with 11 bases left in between. The CDR3 has 13 amino acids. The CDR3 spells CASSWGRGTEAFF. CDR3 sequence (DNA): TGTGCCAGCAGCTGGGGGCGGGGGACTGAAGCTTTCTTT.

J is TRBJ2-7 and V is TRBV19; 8 positions match TRBD1. CDR1 and CDR2 (germline): LNHDA, SQIVND (reference sequence). CDR3 size: 14 residues. The ends lost 4 bases at V and 1 base at J; junction bases unmatched: 3. DNA for the CDR3: TGTGCCAGTAGTACAGGGGGCAGGTCCTACGAGCAGTACTTC. This gives the protein CASSTGGRSYEQYF.

This chain links TRBV15 with TRBJ1-5; no firm D call. The V gene's germline CDR1 is LNHNV and CDR2 YYDKDF (reference sequence). The ends were cut back, 0 bases at V and 0 bases at J, with 9 bases in the middle. The CDR3 runs to 16 residues. CDR3 DNA: TGTGCCACCAGCAGAGACAGGATTTATAGCAATCAGCCCCAGCATTTT. Its protein product is CATSRDRIYSNQPQHF.

V and J are TRBV25-1 and TRBJ1-1; no definite D call. The CDR3 totals 13 residues. The V end lost 7 bases, the J end lost 2 bases, and 11 bases lay between the germline ends. CDR1 MGHDK and CDR2 SYGVNS come from the germline V gene. DNA of the CDR3: TGTGCCAGCAAATCCGAACGCAACACTGAAGCTTTCTTT. Protein: CASKSERNTEAFF.

This chain links TRBV5-6 with TRBJ2-7; 9 bases agree with TRBD1. Germline values: CDR1 SGHDT, CDR2 YYEEEE. The ends lost 4 bases at V and 5 bases at J; junction bases unmatched: 10. The CDR3 length is 15 residues. The CDR3 is CASSAAGQGENEQYF. The CDR3 DNA follows: TGTGCCAGCAGCGCTGCGGGACAGGGAGAGAACGAGCAGTACTTC.

V gene TRBV21-1 combines with J gene TRBJ2-1; the table's D call, TRBD2, was not checked against the DNA. TRBV21-1 is a pseudogene segment. The CDR3 has 13 residues. As DNA, the CDR3 is TGTGCCAGCAGCAAAGAGCGATACAATGAGCAGTTCTTC. As protein: CASSKERYNEQFF.

The sample holds one count of this clone. At the DNA level, this CDR3 is encoded by other sequences in the same sample as well. J is TRBJ2-3 and V is TRBV29-1; 11 nucleotides align to TRBD2. The germline V gene has CDR1 SQVTM and CDR2 ANQGSEA. V was pared by 6 bases and J by 0 bases, with 5 bases of the junction left unmatched. The CDR3 length is 15 residues. CDR3 DNA sequence: TGCAGCGTCGCCGGGACTAGCGGAAGCACAGATACGCAGTATTTT. It translates to CSVAGTSGSTDTQYF.

The V and J genes are TRBV20-1 and TRBJ2-5; D unclear. This CDR3 has 10 amino acids. Germline loops: CDR1 DFQATT, CDR2 SNEGSKA (reference sequence). V lost 5 bases to trimming and J lost 9 bases, with 10 bases between them. The CDR3 bases are TGCAGTGCTCAGATCGAGGCCCAGTACTTC. Translation gives CSAQIEAQYF.

This clone showed up just a few times. The chain recombines TRBV5-4 with TRBJ1-6, with D perhaps matching TRBD1 (5 bases). Per germline, CDR1 SGHNT and CDR2 YYREEE (reference sequence). V was pared by 2 bases and J by 9 bases, with 27 bases between. The CDR3 loop spans 19 amino acids. DNA for the CDR3: TGTGCCAGCAGCTTTACCCGACAAGGGGCTTATTGGGAGGTTTCACCCCTCCACTTT. Amino acids: CASSFTRQGAYWEVSPLHF.

DNA for the CDR3: TGTGCCAGTAGTATCGGTGTTATGCCCCAGCATTTT. This encodes CASSIGVMPQHF. The chain combines TRBV19 with TRBJ1-5; D uncertain. CDR3 size: 12 residues. Germline values: CDR1 LNHDA, CDR2 SQIVND (reference sequence). Trimming took off 3 bases at V and 9 bases at J, with 9 bases between the two ends.

This chain connects TRBV19 to TRBJ1-2, with D unresolved. This CDR3 spans 11 amino acids. CDR1 is LNHDA and CDR2 is SQIVND in the germline V gene (reference sequence). V was shortened by 4 bases and J by 1 base, with 1 base between the two germline ends. CDR3 bases: TGTGCCAGTAGTAATAACTATGGCTACACCTTC. Translating it yields CASSNNYGYTF. The whole variable domain, remainder taken from reference TRBV19 and TRBJ1-2, is DGGITQSPKYLFRKEGQNVTLSCEQNLNHDAMYWYRQDPGQGLRLIYYSQIVNDFQKGDIAEGYSVSREKKESFPLTVTSAQKNPTAFYLCASSNNYGYTFGSGTRLTVV.